A selection of T cell receptor beta chains follows, all from one sample in a study of blood T cell repertoires in COVID-19. This table comes from immunoSEQ multiplex PCR, and its TCRdb copy is limited to in-frame clones, with some not included. The sample carries 95,000 to 150,000 clones, approximately 85% recorded once. Sequenced material: peripheral blood. These receptors all stem from an elderly woman with COVID-19, enrolled during active disease. The CDR3 runs from the conserved cysteine through the conserved F or W.

V	J	CDR3
TRBV2	TRBJ2-2	CASRETSGNFAGELFF
TRBV2	TRBJ1-5	CASSEDSLYQPQHF
TRBV7-2	TRBJ2-5	CASSLPSGRKETQYF
TRBV19	TRBJ2-1	CASSLTSGGYNEQFF
TRBV15	TRBJ2-5	CATSRDTSGETQYF
TRBV5-1	TRBJ2-2	CASSLGQHTGELFF
TRBV3-1/TRBV3-2	TRBJ1-2	CASRQGMGEGYTF
TRBV9	TRBJ1-6	CASSVGTAPGSPLHF
TRBV5-1	TRBJ2-3	CASSLTQPEDTQYF
TRBV6-5	TRBJ1-5	CASIPQTGVNQPQHF
TRBV6-6	TRBJ1-5	CASSATGGKNQPQHF
TRBV5-5	TRBJ1-1	CASSPSYTNGLNTEAFF
TRBV28	TRBJ2-7	CASSEPGLADYEQYF
TRBV10-3	TRBJ1-1	CAISASLMNTEAFF
TRBV18	TRBJ2-7	CASSSTQGAYEQYF
TRBV7-2	TRBJ2-3	CASSSQGADTQYF
TRBV5-1	TRBJ1-1	CASSLQGASVTEAFF